This passage covers 3 T cell receptor beta chains from one sample sequenced in a study of CD4 T cells in relation to SARS-CoV-2 and coronaviruses. Their antigen targets remain unknown. The unexposed donors gave CD4+ T cells in about 2011-2018, prior to COVID-19. The cells were cultured for 10 days before CD4+ T cells were isolated. Assay used: immunoSEQ multiplex PCR; TCRdb lists only in-frame clones, some missing. The sample includes 20,000 or so clones, about three quarters seen only once; the top ten take about 14%. Material for sequencing was CD4+ T cells from PBMCs, cultured in vitro. The receptors derive from a human donor in good health.

This sequence joins TRBV4-3 and TRBJ2-7; D not resolved. Trimming stripped 3 bases from V and 2 bases from J, with 11 bases between. The CDR3 is 14 amino acids. Germline V lookup: CDR1 LGHNA, CDR2 YSLEER. The CDR3, as DNA: TGCGCCAGCAGCCACGAGGCTCTGGCCTACGAGCAGTACTTC. Translating it yields CASSHEALAYEQYF.

This chain links TRBV4-3 with TRBJ2-2, with TRBD1 as a possible D gene (5 bases). The CDR3 totals 16 residues. From germline, CDR1 is LGHNA and CDR2 YSLEER. V lost 2 bases, J lost 7 bases, and 17 bases lay in between. The CDR3 DNA reads TGCGCCAGCAGCCAAAATATACAGGTACTCGGCGGGGAGCTGTTTTTT. Translated, it gives CASSQNIQVLGGELFF.

The chain is built from TRBV4-1 and TRBJ2-5; 7 nucleotides align to TRBD1. V lost 0 bases to trimming and J lost 5 bases; unmatched junction nucleotides: 9. The CDR3 spans 16 residues. CDR1 is MGHRA, CDR2 YSYEKL, per germline. The CDR3 sequence: CASSQENRGPRETQYF. Written as DNA, the CDR3 is TGCGCCAGCAGCCAAGAGAACAGGGGTCCGAGGGAGACCCAGTACTTC.